This T cell receptor (beta chain) was sequenced in a study of Graves' ophthalmopathy and Graves' hyperthyroidism. This clonotype was detected ten times or more. Germline V gene sequence: CDR1 MNHNS, CDR2 SASEGT. Trimming took off 8 bases at V and 10 bases at J, with 15 bases between the two ends. The CDR3 is made up of 13 amino acids. CDR3 regions of TCR beta were amplified from RNA transcripts. In the first round, RT-PCR was carried out with HTBI primers, and a multiplex PCR formed the second round. A single record per CDR3 protein comes from TCRdb applying MiXCR to the multiplex PCR reads. The table has approximately 500,000 distinct CDR3 sequences, about 15% seen once.

This TCR derives from a woman under 40 with Graves' ophthalmopathy. Source material: blood. This sequence joins TRBV6-1 and TRBJ1-6; D gene uncertain. Here the CDR3 reads CASQRALNSPLHF. The CDR3 DNA reads TGTGCCAGCCAACGGGCCCTGAACTCACCCCTCCACTTT.